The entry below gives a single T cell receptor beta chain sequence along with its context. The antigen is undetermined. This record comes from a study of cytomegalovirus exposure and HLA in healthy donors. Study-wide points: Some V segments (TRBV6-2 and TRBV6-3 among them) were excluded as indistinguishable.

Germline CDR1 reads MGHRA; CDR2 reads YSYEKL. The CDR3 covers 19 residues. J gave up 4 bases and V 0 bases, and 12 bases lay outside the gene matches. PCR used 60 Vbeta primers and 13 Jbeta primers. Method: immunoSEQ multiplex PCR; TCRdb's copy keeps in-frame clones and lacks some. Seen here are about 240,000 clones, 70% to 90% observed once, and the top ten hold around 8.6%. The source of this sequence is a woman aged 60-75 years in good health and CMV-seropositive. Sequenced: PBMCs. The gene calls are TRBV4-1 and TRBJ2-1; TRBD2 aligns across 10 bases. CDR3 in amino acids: CASSQDGLASGSVYNEQFF. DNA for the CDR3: TGCGCCAGCAGCCAAGACGGGTTGGCTAGCGGGAGCGTGTACAATGAGCAGTTCTTC.